Listed below are T cell receptor beta chains from one sample, sequenced in a study of Tregs in tolerant kidney transplant recipients. The data were produced by immunoSEQ multiplex PCR, yet TCRdb's version contains in-frame clones alone and is incomplete. The data hold about 240,000 clones, with roughly 80% observed a single time. The specimen sequenced was CD4+ T cells from blood. The receptors were sampled from a human donor in good health. The CDR3 runs from the conserved cysteine through the conserved F or W. The D gene is left open where the match is weak. Not all rows give a size; the values are once, few, many and, for expanded clones, a class.

TGCGCCAGCAGCTTGGACTCGCCGGGGAATGAGCAGTTCTTC	CASSLDSPGNEQFF	TRBJ2-1	TRBV5-1	NA	NA
TGTGCCAGCTCCCTCTATGGCTACACCTTC	CASSLYGYTF	TRBJ1-2	TRBV6-5	once	NA
TGCAGCGTTGATACGGGCGACGCTAACTACGGCTACACCTTC	CSVDTGDANYGYTF	TRBJ1-2	TRBV29-1	NA	NA
TGTGCCAGCAGCTTGGGGGGGGCACAGTCCGCTAACTATGGCTACACCTTC	CASSLGGAQSANYGYTF	TRBJ1-2	TRBV5-6	NA	NA
TGTGCCAGCAGCTCCCGGACTAGCGGGAACACCGGGGAGCTGTTTTTT	CASSSRTSGNTGELFF	TRBJ2-2	TRBV7-3	NA	TRBD2
TGTGCCAGCAGCAACAGTCGGACAGCCTACGAGCAGTACTTC	CASSNSRTAYEQYF	TRBJ2-7	TRBV6-5	few	NA
TGCGCCAGCAGCCAACCCCCAGGACAGGGCCCCAACGAGCAGTACTTC	CASSQPPGQGPNEQYF	TRBJ2-7	TRBV4-1	NA	TRBD1
TGTGCCAGCAGTTCGGACAGGTTAGACACCGGGGAGCTGTTTTTT	CASSSDRLDTGELFF	TRBJ2-2	TRBV2	NA	TRBD1
TGTGCCAGCAGCGCAGACTTCGGACAGGGGACCTACGAGCAGTACTTC	CASSADFGQGTYEQYF	TRBJ2-7	TRBV4-2	NA	TRBD1
TGTGCCAGCTCACCTCCGGGACAGCGGAGAGAAGAGTACTTC	CASSPPGQRREEYF	TRBJ2-7	TRBV18	NA	TRBD1
TGCGCCAGCAGCCTGGGAGGGCTAGCAGGTCGCCCATCCTACAATGAGCAGTTCTTC	CASSLGGLAGRPSYNEQFF	TRBJ2-1	TRBV4-1	NA	TRBD2
TGTGCCAGCAGTGCGTCTAGCGGCCAACTGACGCAGTATTTT	CASSASSGQLTQYF	TRBJ2-3	TRBV2	NA	TRBD2
TGCAGCGTTCCGGCTAGCGGGAGCCGGGAGACCCAGTACTTC	CSVPASGSRETQYF	TRBJ2-5	TRBV29-1	NA	TRBD2
TGTGCCAGCAGCGCCGGGGGAAGGAGGAACACTGAAGCTTTCTTT	CASSAGGRRNTEAFF	TRBJ1-1	TRBV9	NA	NA
TGTGCCAGCAGCCCCGGAGGGGGTAGCAATCAGCCCCAGCATTTT	CASSPGGGSNQPQHF	TRBJ1-5	TRBV5-6	NA	NA
TGCGCCAGCAGCCCGGGACAGGGGGCCCCCTCCTACAATGAGCAGTTCTTC	CASSPGQGAPSYNEQFF	TRBJ2-1	TRBV5-1	NA	TRBD1
TGTGCCAGCAGCCTCGACAGGTCCCAAGAGACCCAGTACTTC	CASSLDRSQETQYF	TRBJ2-5	TRBV2	NA	NA
TGTGCCAGCAGTGAACGGACAGGGGCCTACGAGCAGTACTTC	CASSERTGAYEQYF	TRBJ2-7	TRBV6-5	NA	TRBD1
TGTGCCAGCATGCGGGGAACAACCACAGATACGCAGTATTTT	CASMRGTTTDTQYF	TRBJ2-3	TRBV2	NA	NA